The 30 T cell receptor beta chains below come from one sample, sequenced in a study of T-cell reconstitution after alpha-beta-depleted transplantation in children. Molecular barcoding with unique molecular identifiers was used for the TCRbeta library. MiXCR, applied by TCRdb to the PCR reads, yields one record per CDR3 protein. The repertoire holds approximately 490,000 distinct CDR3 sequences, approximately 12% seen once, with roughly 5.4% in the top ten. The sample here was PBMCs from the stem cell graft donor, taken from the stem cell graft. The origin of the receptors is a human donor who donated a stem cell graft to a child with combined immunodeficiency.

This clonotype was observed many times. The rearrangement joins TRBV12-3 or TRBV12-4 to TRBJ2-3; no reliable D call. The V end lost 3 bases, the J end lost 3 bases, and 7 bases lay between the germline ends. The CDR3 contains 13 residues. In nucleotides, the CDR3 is TGTGCCAGCAGTTTTGGTCCGACAGATACGCAGTATTTT. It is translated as CASSFGPTDTQYF.

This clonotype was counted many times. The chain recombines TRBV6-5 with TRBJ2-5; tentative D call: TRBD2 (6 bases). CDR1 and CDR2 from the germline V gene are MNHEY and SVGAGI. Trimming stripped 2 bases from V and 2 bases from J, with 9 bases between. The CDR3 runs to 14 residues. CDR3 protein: CASSYISGQETQYF. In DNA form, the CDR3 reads TGTGCCAGCAGTTACATTAGCGGACAAGAGACCCAGTACTTC.

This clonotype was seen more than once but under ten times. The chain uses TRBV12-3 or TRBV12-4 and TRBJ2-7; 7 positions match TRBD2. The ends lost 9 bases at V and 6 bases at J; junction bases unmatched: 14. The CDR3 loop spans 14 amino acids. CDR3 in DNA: TGTGCCAGTACCTTAGGGGAGGGGAGCTGCGAGCAGTACTTC. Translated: CASTLGEGSCEQYF.

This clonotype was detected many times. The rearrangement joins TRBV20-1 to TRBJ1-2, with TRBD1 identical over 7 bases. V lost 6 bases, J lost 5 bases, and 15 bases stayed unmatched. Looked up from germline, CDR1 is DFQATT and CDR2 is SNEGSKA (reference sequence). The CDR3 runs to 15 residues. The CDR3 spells CSATVGGGDWYGYTF. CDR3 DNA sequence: TGCAGTGCCACGGTGGGAGGGGGCGATTGGTATGGCTACACCTTC.

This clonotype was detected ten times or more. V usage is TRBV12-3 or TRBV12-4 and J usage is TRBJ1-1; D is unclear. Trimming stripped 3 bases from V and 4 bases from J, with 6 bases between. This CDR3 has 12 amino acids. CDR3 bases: TGTGCCAGCAGTTTCGGGAGCACTGAAGCTTTCTTT. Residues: CASSFGSTEAFF.

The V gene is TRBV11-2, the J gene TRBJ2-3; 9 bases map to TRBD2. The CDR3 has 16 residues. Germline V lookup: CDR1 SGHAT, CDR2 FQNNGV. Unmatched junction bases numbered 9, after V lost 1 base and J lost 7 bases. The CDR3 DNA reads TGTGCCAGCAGCTTAGGACCCGCGGGAGGGCCTTATACGCAGTATTTT. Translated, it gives CASSLGPAGGPYTQYF.

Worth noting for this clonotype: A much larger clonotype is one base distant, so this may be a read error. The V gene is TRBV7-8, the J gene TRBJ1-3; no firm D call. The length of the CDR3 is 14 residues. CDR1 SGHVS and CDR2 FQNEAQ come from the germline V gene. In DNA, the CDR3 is TGTGCCAGCAGCTTACTTATTACTGGAGACACCATATATTTT. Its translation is CASSLLITGDTIYF. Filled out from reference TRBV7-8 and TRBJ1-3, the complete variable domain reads GAGVSQSPRYKVAKRGQDVALRCDPISGHVSLFWYQQALGQGPEFLTYFQNEAQLDKSGLPSDRFFAERPEGSVSTLKIQRTQQEDSAVYLCASSLLITGDTIYFGEGSWLTVV.

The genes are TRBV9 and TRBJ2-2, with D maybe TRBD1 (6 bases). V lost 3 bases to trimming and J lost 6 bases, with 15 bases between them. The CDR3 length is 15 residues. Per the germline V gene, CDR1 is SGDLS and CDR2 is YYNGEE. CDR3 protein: CASSGRDKVAGELFF. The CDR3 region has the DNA TGTGCCAGCAGCGGCCGGGACAAAGTGGCCGGGGAGCTGTTTTTT.

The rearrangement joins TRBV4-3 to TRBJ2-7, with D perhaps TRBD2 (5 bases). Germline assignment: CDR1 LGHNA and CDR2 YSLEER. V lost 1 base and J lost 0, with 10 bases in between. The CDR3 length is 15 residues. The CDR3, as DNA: TGCGCCAGCAGCCAAGTTTACGGGAACTCCTACGAGCAGTACTTC. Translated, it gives CASSQVYGNSYEQYF.

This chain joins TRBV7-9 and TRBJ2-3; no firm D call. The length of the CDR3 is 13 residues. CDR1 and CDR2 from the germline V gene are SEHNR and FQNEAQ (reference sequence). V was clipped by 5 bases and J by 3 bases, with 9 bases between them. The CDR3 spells CASSPDVTDTQYF. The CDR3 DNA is TGTGCCAGCAGCCCAGACGTTACAGATACGCAGTATTTT. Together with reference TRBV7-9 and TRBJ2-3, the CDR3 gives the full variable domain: DTGVSQNPRHKITKRGQNVTFRCDPISEHNRLYWYRQTLGQGPEFLTYFQNEAQLEKSRLLSDRFSAERPKGSFSTLEIQRTEQGDSAMYLCASSPDVTDTQYFGPGTRLTVL.

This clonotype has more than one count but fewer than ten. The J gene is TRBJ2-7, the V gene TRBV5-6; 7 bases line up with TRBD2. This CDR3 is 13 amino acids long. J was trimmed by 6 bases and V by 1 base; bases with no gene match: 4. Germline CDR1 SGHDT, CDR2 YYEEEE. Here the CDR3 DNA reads TGTGCCAGCAGCTTGTACACGGGAGGCGAGCAGTACTTC. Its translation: CASSLYTGGEQYF.

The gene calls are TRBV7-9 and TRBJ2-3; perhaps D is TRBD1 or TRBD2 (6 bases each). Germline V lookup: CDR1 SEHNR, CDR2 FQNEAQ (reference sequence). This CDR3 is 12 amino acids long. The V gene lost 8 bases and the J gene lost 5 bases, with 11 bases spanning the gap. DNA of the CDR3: TGTGCCAGCGGCGGGACAATAGATACGCAGTATTTT. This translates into CASGGTIDTQYF.

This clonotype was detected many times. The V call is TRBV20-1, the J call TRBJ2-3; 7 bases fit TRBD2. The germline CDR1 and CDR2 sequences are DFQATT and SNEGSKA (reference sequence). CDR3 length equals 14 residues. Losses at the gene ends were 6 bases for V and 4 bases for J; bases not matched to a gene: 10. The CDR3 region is CSAASGVHADTQYF. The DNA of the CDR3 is TGCAGTGCCGCCAGCGGGGTGCACGCAGATACGCAGTATTTT.

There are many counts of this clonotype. The CDR3, as DNA: TGTGCCAGCAGTCCGGGGACTAGGGGAGGTACGCAGTATTTT. Protein product: CASSPGTRGGTQYF. The gene calls are TRBV12-3 or TRBV12-4 and TRBJ2-3; 8 bases agree with TRBD2. V gave up 5 bases and J gave up 8 bases; unmatched junction bases: 9. This CDR3 region has 14 residues.

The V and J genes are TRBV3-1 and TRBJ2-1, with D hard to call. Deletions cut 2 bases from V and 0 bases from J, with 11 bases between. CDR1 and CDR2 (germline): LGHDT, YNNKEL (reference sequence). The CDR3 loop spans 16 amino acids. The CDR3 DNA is TGTGCCAGCAGCCAAAATGTCGGGTCCTCCTACAATGAGCAGTTCTTC. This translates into CASSQNVGSSYNEQFF.

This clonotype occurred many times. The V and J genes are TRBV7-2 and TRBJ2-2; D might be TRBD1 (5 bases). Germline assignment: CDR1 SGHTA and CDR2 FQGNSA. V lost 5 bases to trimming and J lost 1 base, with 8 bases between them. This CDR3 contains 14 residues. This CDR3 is CASSQTVNTGELFF. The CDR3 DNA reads TGTGCCAGCAGCCAGACAGTGAACACCGGGGAGCTGTTTTTT.

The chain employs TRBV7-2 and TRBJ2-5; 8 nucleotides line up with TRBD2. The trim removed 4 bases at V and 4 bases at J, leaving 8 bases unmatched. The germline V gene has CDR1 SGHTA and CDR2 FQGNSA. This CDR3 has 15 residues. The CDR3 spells CASSSSGRAGETQYF. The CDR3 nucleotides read TGTGCCAGCAGCTCATCCGGGAGGGCCGGAGAGACCCAGTACTTC.

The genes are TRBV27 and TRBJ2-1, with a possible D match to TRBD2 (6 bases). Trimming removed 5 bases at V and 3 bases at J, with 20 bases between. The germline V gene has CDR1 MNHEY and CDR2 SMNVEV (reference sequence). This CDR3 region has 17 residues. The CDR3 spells CASSPFSRAGLYNEQFF. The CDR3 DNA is TGTGCCAGCAGTCCTTTCTCTCGGGCGGGGCTCTACAATGAGCAGTTCTTC.

This CDR3 reads CASSITSGSRWYEQYF. The CDR3 coding sequence is TGTGCCAGCAGTATTACCAGCGGGAGCCGGTGGTACGAGCAGTACTTC. The rearrangement uses TRBV7-2 and TRBJ2-7, with 8 bases fitting TRBD2. The CDR3 is 16 residues long. V shed 6 bases, J shed 4 bases, and the junction held 14 bases outside the gene matches. Germline-derived CDR1 and CDR2 are SGHTA and FQGNSA. The complete variable domain, with remaining parts taken from reference TRBV7-2 and TRBJ2-7, reads GAGVSQSPSNKVTEKGKDVELRCDPISGHTALYWYRQSLGQGLEFLIYFQGNSAPDKSGLPSDRFSAERTGGSVSTLTIQRTQQEDSAVYLCASSITSGSRWYEQYFGPGTRLTVT.

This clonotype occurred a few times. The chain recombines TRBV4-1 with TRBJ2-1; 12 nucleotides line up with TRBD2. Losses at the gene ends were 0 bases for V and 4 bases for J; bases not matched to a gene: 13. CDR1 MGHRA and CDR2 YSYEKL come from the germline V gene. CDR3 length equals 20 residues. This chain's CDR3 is CASSQDLGLAGGPGYNEQFF. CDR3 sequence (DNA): TGCGCCAGCAGCCAAGATCTGGGGCTAGCGGGAGGGCCGGGTTACAATGAGCAGTTCTTC.

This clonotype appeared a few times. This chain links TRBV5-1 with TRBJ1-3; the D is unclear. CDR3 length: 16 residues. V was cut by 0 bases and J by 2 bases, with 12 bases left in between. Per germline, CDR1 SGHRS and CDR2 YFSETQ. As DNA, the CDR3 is TGCGCCAGCAGCTTGGAAAGCGTCAAAGCTGGAAACACCATATATTTT. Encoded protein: CASSLESVKAGNTIYF.

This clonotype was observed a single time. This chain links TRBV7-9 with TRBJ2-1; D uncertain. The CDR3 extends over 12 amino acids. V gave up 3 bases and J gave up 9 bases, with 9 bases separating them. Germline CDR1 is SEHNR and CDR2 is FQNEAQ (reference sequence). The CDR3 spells CASSFHESEQFF. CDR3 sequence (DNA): TGTGCCAGCAGCTTCCATGAGAGTGAGCAGTTCTTC.

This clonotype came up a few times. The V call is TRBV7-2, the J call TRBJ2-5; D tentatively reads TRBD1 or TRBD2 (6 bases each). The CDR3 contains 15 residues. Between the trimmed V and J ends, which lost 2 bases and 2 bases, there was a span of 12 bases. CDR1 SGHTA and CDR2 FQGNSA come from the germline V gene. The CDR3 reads CASSLIVGGQETQYF. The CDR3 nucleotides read TGTGCCAGCAGCTTAATCGTAGGGGGGCAAGAGACCCAGTACTTC. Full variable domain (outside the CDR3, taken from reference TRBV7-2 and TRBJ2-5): GAGVSQSPSNKVTEKGKDVELRCDPISGHTALYWYRQSLGQGLEFLIYFQGNSAPDKSGLPSDRFSAERTGGSVSTLTIQRTQQEDSAVYLCASSLIVGGQETQYFGPGTRLLVL.

This CDR3 reads CASGGGVEQYF. CDR3 sequence (DNA): TGTGCCAGCGGAGGGGGGGTCGAGCAGTACTTC. This sequence joins TRBV12-3 or TRBV12-4 and TRBJ2-7; D possibly corresponds to TRBD2 (7 bases). Deletions cut 8 bases from V and 6 bases from J, with 11 bases between. This CDR3 has 11 residues.

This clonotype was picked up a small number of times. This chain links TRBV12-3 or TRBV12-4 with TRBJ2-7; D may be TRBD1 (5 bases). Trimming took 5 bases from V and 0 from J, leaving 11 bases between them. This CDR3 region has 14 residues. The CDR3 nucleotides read TGTGCCAGCAGTCATCAGGGTCACTCCTACGAGCAGTACTTC. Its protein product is CASSHQGHSYEQYF.

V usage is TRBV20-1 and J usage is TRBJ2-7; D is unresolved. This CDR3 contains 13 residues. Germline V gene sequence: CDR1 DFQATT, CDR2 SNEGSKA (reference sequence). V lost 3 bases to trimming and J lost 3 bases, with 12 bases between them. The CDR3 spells CSARRTGNYEQYF. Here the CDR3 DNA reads TGCAGTGCTAGGAGGACGGGCAACTACGAGCAGTACTTC.

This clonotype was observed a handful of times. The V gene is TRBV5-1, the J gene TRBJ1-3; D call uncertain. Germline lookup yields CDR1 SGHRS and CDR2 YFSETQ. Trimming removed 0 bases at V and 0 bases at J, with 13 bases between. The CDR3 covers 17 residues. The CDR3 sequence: CASSLEAAEYSGNTIYF. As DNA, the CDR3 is TGCGCCAGCAGCTTGGAGGCAGCCGAATACTCTGGAAACACCATATATTTT.

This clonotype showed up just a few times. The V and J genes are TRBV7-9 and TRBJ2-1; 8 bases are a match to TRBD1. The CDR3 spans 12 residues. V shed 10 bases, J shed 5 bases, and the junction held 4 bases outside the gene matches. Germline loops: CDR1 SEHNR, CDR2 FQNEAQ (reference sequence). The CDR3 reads CATTTGDNEQFF. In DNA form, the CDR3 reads TGTGCCACCACGACAGGGGACAATGAGCAGTTCTTC.

CDR3 DNA sequence: TGTGCCAGCAGCTCTTCAGCTGGGAGGTCCCACTACGAGCAGTACTTC. Translation: CASSSSAGRSHYEQYF. The chain employs TRBV6-1 and TRBJ2-7, with D tentatively TRBD2 (6 bases). Germline V gives CDR1 MNHNS, CDR2 SASEGT. This CDR3 has 16 residues. Deletions cut 6 bases from V and 3 bases from J, with 21 bases between.

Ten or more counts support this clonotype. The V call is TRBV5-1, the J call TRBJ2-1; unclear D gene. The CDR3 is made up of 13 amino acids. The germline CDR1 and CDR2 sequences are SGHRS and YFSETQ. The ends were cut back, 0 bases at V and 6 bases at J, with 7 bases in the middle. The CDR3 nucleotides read TGCGCCAGCAGCTTGGCCCCGGCCAATGAGCAGTTCTTC. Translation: CASSLAPANEQFF.